This paragraph covers one T cell receptor beta chain sequence. Its antigen is not identified. This sample is part of a study of shared clonotypes between healthy human individuals. Study overall: Donors had three CD4 naive, three CD4 memory, two CD8 naive and one CD8 memory plate apiece.

The germline V gene encodes CDR1 LGHNA and CDR2 YNFKEQ. This CDR3 has 17 amino acids. V was pared by 4 bases and J by 3 bases, with 12 bases of the junction left unmatched. Broader study findings: A handful of donors shared about 4.8% of their naive CD4 clonotypes. Clonotype sharing among the donors was expected to vary with sequencing depth.

Under the authors' procedure: Junction-only immunoSEQ data arrived without quality scores, meaning filtering differed. Sequencing used immunoSEQ multiplex PCR; TCRdb keeps in-frame clones, though not all of them. V, J and clone size are taken as reported in that table, and D and trimming were inferred from the DNA itself. The data contain some 500,000 clones, approximately 95% of them singletons. Sample: naive CD4+ T cells sorted from blood. Regarding subset: CD45RA+ positively selected. The genes are TRBV4-2 and TRBJ2-1; TRBD2 agrees at 7 bases. This sequence originates from a woman in her twenties or thirties in good health. In nucleotides, the CDR3 is TGTGCCAGCAGCCCCCGCCCGGGAGGTTCCGTCTACAATGAGCAGTTCTTC. It codes for CASSPRPGGSVYNEQFF.